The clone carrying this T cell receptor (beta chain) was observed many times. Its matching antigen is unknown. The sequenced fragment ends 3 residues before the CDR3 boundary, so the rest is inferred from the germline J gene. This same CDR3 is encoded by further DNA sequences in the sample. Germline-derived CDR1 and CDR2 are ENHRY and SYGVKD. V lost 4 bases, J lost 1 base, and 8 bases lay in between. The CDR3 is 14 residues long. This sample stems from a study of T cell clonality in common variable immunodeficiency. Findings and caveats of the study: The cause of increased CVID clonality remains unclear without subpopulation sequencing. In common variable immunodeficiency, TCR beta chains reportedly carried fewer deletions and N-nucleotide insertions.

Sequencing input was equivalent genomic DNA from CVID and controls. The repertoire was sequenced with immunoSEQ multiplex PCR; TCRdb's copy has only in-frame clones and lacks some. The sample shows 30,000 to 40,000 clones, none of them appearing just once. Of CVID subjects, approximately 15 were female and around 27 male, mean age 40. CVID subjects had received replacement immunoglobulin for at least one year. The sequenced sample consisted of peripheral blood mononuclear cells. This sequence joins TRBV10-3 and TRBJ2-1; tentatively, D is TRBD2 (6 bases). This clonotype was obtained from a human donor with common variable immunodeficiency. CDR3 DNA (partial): TGTGCCATCAGTGGTGCGGGGTCCTACAATGAG. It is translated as CAISGAGSYNE. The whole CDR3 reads CAISGAGSYNEQFF.